A single sample gave rise to the 23 T cell receptor beta chains below, sequenced in a study of cytomegalovirus exposure and HLA in healthy donors. Primers included in the PCR were 60 Vbeta and 13 Jbeta primers. Sequencing used immunoSEQ multiplex PCR; TCRdb keeps in-frame clones, though not all of them. The repertoire consists of 100,000 to 150,000 clones, with less than 80% occurring once and the leading ten covering less than 4%. The sequenced material came from PBMCs. The receptor source for this set is a man aged 40-50 years in good health and CMV-seropositive.

This clone was counted a few times. This CDR3 is also generated by other DNA sequences in the sample. The rearrangement joins TRBV2 to TRBJ2-5; 8 nucleotides align to TRBD1. The CDR3 length is 13 residues. After removal of 6 bases from V and 4 bases from J, the junction contained 4 bases not matched to a gene. In germline, CDR1 is SNHLY, CDR2 FYNNEI. The CDR3 loop reads CASRTGAPETQYF. CDR3 coding DNA: TGTGCCAGCAGGACAGGGGCTCCAGAGACCCAGTACTTC.

This chain uses TRBV7-3 with TRBJ1-5; D remains ambiguous. The germline gives CDR1 SGHTA, CDR2 FQGTGA. V gave up 1 base and J gave up 7 bases, with 14 bases separating them. The CDR3 loop spans 15 amino acids. The CDR3 region is CASSLKGLQEQPQHF. The CDR3, as DNA: TGTGCCAGCAGCTTAAAAGGACTCCAGGAACAGCCCCAGCATTTT.

This rearrangement joins TRBV6-1 to TRBJ2-2; 7 nucleotides match TRBD1. Germline CDR1 reads MNHNS; CDR2 reads SASEGT. The CDR3 is 15 residues long. Trimming took 1 base from V and 5 from J; bases not matched to a gene: 4. For the CDR3, the DNA is TGTGCCAGCAGTGAAGTAGGGGGCGGAACCGGGGAGCTGTTTTTT. This gives the protein CASSEVGGGTGELFF.

The chain is built from TRBV2 and TRBJ2-7; D gene unclear. The germline gives CDR1 SNHLY, CDR2 FYNNEI. V lost 6 bases to trimming and J lost 2 bases, with 8 bases between them. CDR3 length equals 12 residues. The CDR3 sequence is CASSPVAYEQYF. CDR3 sequence (DNA): TGTGCCAGCAGCCCCGTCGCCTACGAGCAGTACTTC.

The V and J genes are TRBV6-1 and TRBJ2-1; D is possibly TRBD2 (7 bases). The CDR3 is made up of 16 amino acids. V lost 3 bases to trimming and J lost 0 bases, with 12 bases between them. Looked up from germline, CDR1 is MNHNS and CDR2 is SASEGT. In DNA, the CDR3 is TGTGCCAGCAGTGAGCGGGGGCTCAACTCCTACAATGAGCAGTTCTTC. Protein: CASSERGLNSYNEQFF.

The chain combines TRBV6-5 with TRBJ1-2, with D perhaps matching TRBD1 (5 bases). V dropped 6 bases and J dropped 8 bases, with 13 bases sitting between them. The germline V gene has CDR1 MNHEY and CDR2 SVGAGI. The CDR3 runs to 12 residues. The CDR3 sequence: CASRAWGDGYTF. CDR3 sequence (DNA): TGTGCCAGCAGAGCCTGGGGGGACGGCTACACCTTC.

Only a few counts were recorded for this clone. This sequence joins TRBV10-1 and TRBJ1-1, with D unclear. V was cut by 0 bases and J by 3 bases, with 8 bases left in between. CDR1 and CDR2 from the germline V gene are WNHNN and SYGVQD (reference sequence). The length of the CDR3 is 14 residues. CDR3: CASSESSSYTEAFF. CDR3 nucleotides: TGCGCCAGCAGTGAGTCATCGAGCTACACTGAAGCTTTCTTT.

This sequence joins TRBV18 and TRBJ2-7, with D unresolved. Trimming stripped 3 bases from V and 4 bases from J, with 10 bases between. Per the germline V gene, CDR1 is KGHSH and CDR2 is LQKENI. CDR3 size: 13 residues. The CDR3 bases are TGTGCCAGCTCACCCGATGGCCGATACGAGCAGTACTTC. It yields the protein CASSPDGRYEQYF.

This chain uses TRBV29-1 with TRBJ2-1; no clear D. There are 16 residues in the CDR3. V lost 7 bases and J 0 bases, leaving 19 bases between the germline ends. The germline V gene has CDR1 SQVTM and CDR2 ANQGSEA. The CDR3 loop reads CSARPPALSSYNEQFF. The CDR3 DNA follows: TGCAGCGCCCGTCCGCCTGCTCTTAGCTCCTACAATGAGCAGTTCTTC.

This chain uses TRBV5-1 with TRBJ1-6; a weak D match, TRBD1 (6 bases). V lost 4 bases and J lost 7, with 12 bases in between. This CDR3 has 14 residues. Germline loops: CDR1 SGHRS, CDR2 YFSETQ. CDR3 DNA sequence: TGCGCCAGCAGCCCTCTGGGACAAAATTCACCCCTCCACTTT. Encoded protein: CASSPLGQNSPLHF.

V and J are TRBV9 and TRBJ2-2, with 10 nucleotides matching TRBD2. Germline V gives CDR1 SGDLS, CDR2 YYNGEE. The V and J ends lost 3 bases and 5 bases, in that order; junction bases with no gene match: 7. The CDR3 totals 16 residues. CDR3 residues: CASSGGTSAATGELFF. The CDR3 DNA reads as TGTGCCAGCAGCGGAGGGACTAGCGCGGCTACCGGGGAGCTGTTTTTT.

The rearrangement uses TRBV15 and TRBJ2-5; D gene unclear. Germline CDR1 reads LNHNV; CDR2 reads YYDKDF (reference sequence). CDR3 size: 13 residues. Between the trimmed V and J ends, which lost 0 bases and 5 bases, there was a span of 7 bases. DNA of the CDR3: TGTGCCACCAGCAGAGATTTAGTGGAGACCCAGTACTTC. Translation: CATSRDLVETQYF.

J is TRBJ2-3 and V is TRBV29-1; 8 nucleotides align to TRBD2. Germline trimming cut 6 bases from V and 5 bases from J; bases unmatched to any gene: 13. The CDR3 is 15 residues long. Looked up from germline, CDR1 is SQVTM and CDR2 is ANQGSEA. CDR3: CSVISSAGVQDTQYF. For the CDR3, the DNA is TGCAGCGTGATATCTTCAGCGGGGGTACAAGATACGCAGTATTTT.

This clone was observed a handful of times. This chain links TRBV28 with TRBJ2-1; 7 bases are shared with TRBD1. CDR3 length: 15 amino acids. V was clipped by 6 bases and J by 3 bases; unmatched bases: 8. Germline CDR1 MDHEN, CDR2 SYDVKM. CDR3 coding DNA: TGTGCCAGCAGGCCGACCACAGGGGTCTACAATGAGCAGTTCTTC. This translates into CASRPTTGVYNEQFF.

The chain couples TRBV13 to TRBJ2-7, with D perhaps matching TRBD1 (6 bases). The CDR3 is 15 amino acids. The V gene lost 5 bases and the J gene lost 0 bases, with 14 bases spanning the gap. Germline V gives CDR1 PRHDT, CDR2 FYEKMQ (reference sequence). The CDR3 spells CASSGRGAVSYEQYF. The CDR3 DNA follows: TGTGCCAGCAGCGGCAGGGGAGCCGTCTCCTACGAGCAGTACTTC.

The chain combines TRBV27 with TRBJ1-3; 7 nucleotides line up with TRBD1. This CDR3 is 14 amino acids long. Per the germline V gene, CDR1 is MNHEY and CDR2 is SMNVEV (reference sequence). The V and J ends lost 2 bases and 3 bases, in that order; junction bases with no gene match: 1. CDR3 in amino acids: CASSLAGGGNTIYF. The CDR3 region has the DNA TGTGCCAGCAGTTTAGCAGGGGGTGGAAACACCATATATTTT.

V is TRBV11-1 and J is TRBJ2-5, with no clear D. Germline V gene sequence: CDR1 SGHAT, CDR2 FQDESV (reference sequence). V lost 1 base to trimming and J lost 1 base, with 10 bases between them. The CDR3 consists of 15 residues. CDR3 protein: CASSLVSGLQETQYF. The CDR3 nucleotides are TGTGCCAGCAGCTTAGTGTCCGGTCTCCAAGAGACCCAGTACTTC.

This rearrangement joins TRBV19 to TRBJ2-5; possibly TRBD1 for D (5 bases). Germline assignment: CDR1 LNHDA and CDR2 SQIVND (reference sequence). The V gene lost 4 bases and the J gene lost 5 bases, with 8 bases spanning the gap. The CDR3 length is 12 residues. Here the CDR3 reads CASSNRFETQYF. Written as DNA, the CDR3 is TGTGCCAGTAGTAACAGGTTCGAGACCCAGTACTTC.

This clone was seen once. The V and J genes are TRBV27 and TRBJ1-2; 8 bases are a match to TRBD1. V lost 4 bases to trimming and J lost 3 bases; unmatched junction nucleotides: 4. The length of the CDR3 is 14 residues. Germline V gene lookup returns CDR1 MNHEY and CDR2 SMNVEV (reference sequence). Written as DNA, the CDR3 is TGTGCCAGCAGTTCCTGGGGACAGGACTATGGCTACACCTTC. Translated, it gives CASSSWGQDYGYTF.

J is TRBJ2-4 and V is TRBV7-9, with 7 bases fitting TRBD1. From germline, CDR1 is SEHNR and CDR2 FQNEAQ (reference sequence). V was clipped by 4 bases and J by 7 bases; unmatched bases: 10. The CDR3 contains 15 residues. Written as DNA, the CDR3 is TGTGCCAGCAGCTCCCACAGGGGAATCGGGAACATTCAGTACTTC. This sequence encodes CASSSHRGIGNIQYF.

The rearrangement links TRBV25-1 to TRBJ2-1, with 8 bases identical to TRBD1. Germline V gene data show CDR1 as MGHDK and CDR2 as SYGVNS. This CDR3 contains 16 residues. V trimming: 0 bases; J trimming: 4 bases; junction bases outside the gene matches: 5. The chain's CDR3 is CASSEYAGQGYNEQFF. The DNA for the CDR3 is TGTGCCAGCAGTGAATACGCCGGACAGGGATACAATGAGCAGTTCTTC.

This clone was recorded only once. The gene calls are TRBV5-6 and TRBJ2-5; TRBD1 agrees at 9 bases. This CDR3 is built from 14 residues. Per the germline V gene, CDR1 is SGHDT and CDR2 is YYEEEE. J gave up 2 bases and V 5 bases, and 4 bases lay outside the gene matches. The CDR3 DNA reads TGTGCCAGCAGGCGGGACAGGGCTCAAGAGACCCAGTACTTC. The encoded protein is CASRRDRAQETQYF.

The V gene is TRBV15, the J gene TRBJ2-4, with 9 bases identical to TRBD2. V was clipped by 0 bases and J by 5 bases; unmatched bases: 2. CDR1 and CDR2 (germline): LNHNV, YYDKDF (reference sequence). The length of the CDR3 is 15 residues. CDR3 residues: CATSRDSGSENIQYF. Written as DNA, the CDR3 is TGTGCCACCAGCAGAGATAGCGGGAGCGAAAACATTCAGTACTTC.